This T cell receptor beta chain originates from a study of OX40 agonist ivuxolimab in advanced cancers. Study as a whole: All patients had ivuxolimab intravenously every 2 weeks at 0.01 to 10 mg/kg. Of mixed ages from 23 to 79 and averaging about 60 years, the group was about 80% male.

About this clone: Distinct nucleotide sequences in the sample also encode this CDR3.

On cycle 4 day 1 and cycle 7 day 1, as well as at baseline, blood was sampled. Data came from immunoSEQ multiplex PCR; TCRdb stores just in-frame clones and leaves some out. The sample yields about 84,000 clones, approximately 89% seen once. Germline-derived CDR1 and CDR2 are SGHRS and YFSETQ. V lost 3 bases and J 3 bases, leaving 5 bases between the germline ends. The CDR3 has 12 amino acids. The sequencing used CD4+ or CD8+ T cells sorted from blood, collected in a trial of the OX40 agonist ivuxolimab. The rearrangement uses TRBV5-1 and TRBJ2-3; D uncertain. This TCR was sampled from an adult with an advanced solid tumor such as melanoma, head and neck, liver or kidney cancer. In nucleotides, the CDR3 is TGCGCCAGCAGCTACTCAACAGATACGCAGTATTTT. This sequence encodes CASSYSTDTQYF.